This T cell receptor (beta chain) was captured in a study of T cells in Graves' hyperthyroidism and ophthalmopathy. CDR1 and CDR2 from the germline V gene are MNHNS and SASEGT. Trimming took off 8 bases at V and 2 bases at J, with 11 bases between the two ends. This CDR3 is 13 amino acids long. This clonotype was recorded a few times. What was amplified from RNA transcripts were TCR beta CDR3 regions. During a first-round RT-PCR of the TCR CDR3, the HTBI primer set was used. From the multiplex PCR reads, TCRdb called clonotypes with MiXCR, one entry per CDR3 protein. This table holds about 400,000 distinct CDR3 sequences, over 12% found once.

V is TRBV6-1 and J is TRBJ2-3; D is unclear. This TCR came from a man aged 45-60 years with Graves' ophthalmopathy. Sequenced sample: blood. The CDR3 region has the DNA TGTGCCAGCCTGGATCGCCACACAGATACGCAGTATTTT. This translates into CASLDRHTDTQYF.